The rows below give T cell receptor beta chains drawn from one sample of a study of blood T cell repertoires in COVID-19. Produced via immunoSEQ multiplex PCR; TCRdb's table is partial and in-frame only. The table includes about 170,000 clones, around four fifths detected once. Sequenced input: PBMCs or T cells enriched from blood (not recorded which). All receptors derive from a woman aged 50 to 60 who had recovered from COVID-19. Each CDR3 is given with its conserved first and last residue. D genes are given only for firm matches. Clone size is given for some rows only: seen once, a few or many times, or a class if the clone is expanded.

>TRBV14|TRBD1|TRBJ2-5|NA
CASSPTGGGPKTQYF
TGTGCCAGCAGCCCCACAGGGGGAGGCCCGAAAACCCAGTACTTC
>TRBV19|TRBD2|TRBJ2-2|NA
CASRLAGAGELFF
TGTGCCAGTAGACTAGCGGGGGCCGGGGAGCTGTTTTTT
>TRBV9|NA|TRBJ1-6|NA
CASSGWDKSSPLHF
TGTGCCAGCAGCGGCTGGGACAAATCTTCACCCCTCCACTTT
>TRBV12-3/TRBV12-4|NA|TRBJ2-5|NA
CASRRALETQYF
TGTGCCAGCAGGCGGGCGTTGGAGACCCAGTACTTC
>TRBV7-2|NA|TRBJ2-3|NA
CASSLLGYEADTQYF
TGTGCCAGCAGCTTATTGGGTTATGAGGCAGATACGCAGTATTTT
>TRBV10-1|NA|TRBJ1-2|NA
CASSDSRNYGYTF
TGCGCCAGCAGTGACTCCAGGAACTATGGCTACACCTTC
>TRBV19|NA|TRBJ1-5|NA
CASTREGIWQPQHF
TGTGCCAGTACCCGAGAGGGTATCTGGCAGCCCCAGCATTTT
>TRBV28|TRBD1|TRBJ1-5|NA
CASSVGQGNQPQHF
TGTGCCAGCAGCGTTGGACAGGGCAATCAGCCCCAGCATTTT
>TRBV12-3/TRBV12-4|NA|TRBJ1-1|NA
CASSLGGGSEAFF
TGTGCCAGCAGTTTAGGGGGAGGGTCTGAAGCTTTCTTT
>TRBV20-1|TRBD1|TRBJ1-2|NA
CSASSRQGNYGYTF
TGCAGTGCTAGTAGTCGACAGGGGAACTATGGCTACACCTTC
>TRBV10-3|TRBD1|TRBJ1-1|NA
CAIRDRVITEAFF
TGTGCCATCAGGGACAGGGTGATAACTGAAGCTTTCTTT
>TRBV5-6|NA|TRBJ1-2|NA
CASSLAPGPHYGYTF
TGTGCCAGCAGCTTGGCCCCAGGGCCCCACTATGGCTACACCTTC
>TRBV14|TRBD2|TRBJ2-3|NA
CASSRTSGRSDTQYF
TGTGCCAGCAGCCGGACTAGCGGGAGATCAGATACGCAGTATTTT
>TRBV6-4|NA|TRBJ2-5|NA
CASSEDIGETQYF
TGTGCCAGCAGTGAAGACATAGGAGAGACCCAGTACTTC
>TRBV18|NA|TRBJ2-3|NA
CATHNLVTDTQYF
TGTGCCACCCACAATCTAGTCACAGATACGCAGTATTTT
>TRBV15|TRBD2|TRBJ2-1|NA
CATSRGRTSAYNEQFF
TGTGCCACCAGCAGAGGTCGGACTAGCGCCTACAATGAGCAGTTCTTC
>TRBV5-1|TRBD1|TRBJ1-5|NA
CASSLTGTGDQPQHF
TGCGCCAGCAGCTTAACCGGGACAGGGGATCAGCCCCAGCATTTT
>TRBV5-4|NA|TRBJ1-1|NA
CASSPTMTVTTEAFF
TGTGCCAGCAGCCCAACAATGACAGTAACCACTGAAGCTTTCTTT
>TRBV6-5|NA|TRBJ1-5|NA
CASSYSWADRNQPQHF
TGTGCCAGCAGTTACTCCTGGGCCGATAGGAATCAGCCCCAGCATTTT
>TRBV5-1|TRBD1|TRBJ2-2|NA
CASSFQQGSGELFF
TGCGCCAGCAGCTTTCAACAGGGGTCCGGGGAGCTGTTTTTT
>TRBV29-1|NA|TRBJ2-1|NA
CSVGRQGYNEQFF
TGCAGCGTGGGCCGGCAGGGGTACAATGAGCAGTTCTTC
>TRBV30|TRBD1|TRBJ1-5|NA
CAWTGGGGQPQHF
TGTGCCTGGACTGGAGGGGGCGGTCAGCCCCAGCATTTT
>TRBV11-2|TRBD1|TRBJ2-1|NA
CASSLTRQGEQFF
TGTGCCAGCAGCTTAACCCGACAGGGAGAGCAGTTCTTC
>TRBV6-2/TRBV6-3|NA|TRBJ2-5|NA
CASSRLLKETQYF
TGTGCCAGCAGTCGACTACTAAAAGAGACCCAGTACTTC
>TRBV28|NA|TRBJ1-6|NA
CASTPPDRPDSPLHF
TGTGCCAGCACCCCCCCAGACAGGCCCGATTCACCCCTCCACTTT
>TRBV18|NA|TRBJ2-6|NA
CASSPISGVSGANVLTF
TGTGCCAGCTCACCAATTTCAGGGGTCTCTGGGGCCAACGTCCTGACTTTC
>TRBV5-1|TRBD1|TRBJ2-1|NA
CASSPSAGTGTNEQFF
TGCGCCAGCAGCCCAAGCGCCGGGACAGGGACCAATGAGCAGTTCTTC
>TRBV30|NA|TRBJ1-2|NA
CALRQDAGYGYTF
TGTGCCTTGAGACAGGACGCAGGCTATGGCTACACCTTC
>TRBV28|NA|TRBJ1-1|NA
CASSLIQAETEAFF
TGTGCCAGCAGTTTAATACAGGCGGAAACTGAAGCTTTCTTT
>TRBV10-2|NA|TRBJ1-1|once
CASSVGRGDMNTEAFF
TGCGCCAGCAGTGTAGGGCGGGGCGATATGAACACTGAAGCTTTCTTT
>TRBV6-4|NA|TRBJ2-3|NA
CASEIYVVPYTDTQYF
TGTGCCAGCGAGATTTATGTGGTCCCCTACACAGATACGCAGTATTTT
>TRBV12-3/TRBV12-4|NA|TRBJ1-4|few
CAISGEKLFF
TGTGCCATCTCCGGGGAAAAACTGTTTTTT
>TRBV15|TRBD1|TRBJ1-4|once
CATSRARDRGLATNEKLFF
TGTGCCACCAGCAGGGCCCGGGACAGGGGGTTAGCAACTAATGAAAAACTGTTTTTT
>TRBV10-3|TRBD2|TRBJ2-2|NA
CATLPGTTTGELFF
TGTGCCACCCTCCCCGGGACTACCACCGGGGAGCTGTTTTTT
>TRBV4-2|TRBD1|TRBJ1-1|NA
CASSPGTGSFGAFF
TGTGCCAGCAGCCCGGGGACAGGTAGCTTCGGAGCTTTCTTT
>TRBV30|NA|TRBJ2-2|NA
CAWRQPNTGELFF
TGTGCCTGGAGACAGCCGAACACCGGGGAGCTGTTTTTT
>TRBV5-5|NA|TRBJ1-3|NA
CASSPGLSGNTIYF
TGTGCCAGCAGCCCAGGGTTATCCGGAAACACCATATATTTT
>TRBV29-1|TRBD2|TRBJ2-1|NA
CSAPGAGASFNEQFF
TGCAGCGCCCCCGGGGCGGGAGCTTCTTTCAATGAGCAGTTCTTC
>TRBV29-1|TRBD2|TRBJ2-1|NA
CSVDRGASGDNEQFF
TGCAGCGTTGATCGCGGGGCTAGCGGGGACAATGAGCAGTTCTTC
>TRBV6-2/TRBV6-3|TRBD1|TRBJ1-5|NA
CASSRAGGSQPQHF
TGTGCCAGCAGCCGAGCAGGGGGTTCGCAGCCCCAGCATTTT
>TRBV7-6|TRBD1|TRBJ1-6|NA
CASSLGTGGSPLHF
TGTGCCAGCAGCTTAGGGACAGGCGGTTCACCCCTCCACTTT
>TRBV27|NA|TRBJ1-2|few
CASSLQVGYGYTF
TGTGCCAGCAGTTTACAGGTTGGCTATGGCTACACCTTC
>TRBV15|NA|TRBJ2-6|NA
CATSSEGTSGANVLTF
TGTGCCACCAGCAGTGAGGGTACGTCTGGGGCCAACGTCCTGACTTTC
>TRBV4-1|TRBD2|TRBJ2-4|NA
CASSQGEFWTSGEAKNIQYF
TGCGCCAGCAGCCAAGGAGAGTTCTGGACTAGCGGGGAAGCCAAAAACATTCAGTACTTC
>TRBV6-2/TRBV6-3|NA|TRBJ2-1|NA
CASSYSRESSYNEQFF
TGTGCCAGCAGTTACTCGAGAGAGAGCTCCTACAATGAGCAGTTCTTC
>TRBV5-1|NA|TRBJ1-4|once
CASSLPQGNEKLFF
TGCGCCAGCAGCTTGCCGCAGGGTAATGAAAAACTGTTTTTT
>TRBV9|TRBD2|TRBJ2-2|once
CASSVIGTRGTGELFF
TGTGCCAGCAGCGTCATTGGGACTAGAGGCACCGGGGAGCTGTTTTTT
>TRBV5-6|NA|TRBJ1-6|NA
CASSGGGEIRSPLHF
TGTGCCAGCAGCGGGGGCGGAGAAATACGTTCACCCCTCCACTTT
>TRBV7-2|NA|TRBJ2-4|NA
CASSLGWTTQNIQYF
TGTGCCAGCAGCTTAGGATGGACTACCCAAAACATTCAGTACTTC
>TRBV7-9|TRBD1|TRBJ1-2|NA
CASSPGTGLHGYTF
TGTGCCAGCAGCCCAGGGACAGGGCTCCATGGCTACACCTTC
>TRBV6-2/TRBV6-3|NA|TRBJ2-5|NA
CASSYPASSETQYF
TGTGCCAGCAGTTACCCCGCCTCGAGCGAGACCCAGTACTTC
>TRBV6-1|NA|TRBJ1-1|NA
CASSEVVGRNTEAFF
TGTGCCAGCAGTGAAGTGGTCGGGAGGAACACTGAAGCTTTCTTT
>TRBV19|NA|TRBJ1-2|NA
CASKRLLGAGRDGYTF
TGTGCCAGCAAGCGTCTCCTAGGGGCAGGGAGGGATGGCTACACCTTC